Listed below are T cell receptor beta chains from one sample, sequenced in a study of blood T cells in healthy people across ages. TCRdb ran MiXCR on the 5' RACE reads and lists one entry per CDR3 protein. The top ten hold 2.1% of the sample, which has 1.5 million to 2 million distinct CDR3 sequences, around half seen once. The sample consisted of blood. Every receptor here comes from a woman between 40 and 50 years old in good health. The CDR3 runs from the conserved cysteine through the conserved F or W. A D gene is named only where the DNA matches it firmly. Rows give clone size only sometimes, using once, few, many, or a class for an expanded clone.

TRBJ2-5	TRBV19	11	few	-	CASSMSETQYF	TGTGCCAGTAGTATGAGCGAGACCCAGTACTTC
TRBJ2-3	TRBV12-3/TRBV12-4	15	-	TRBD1	CASSFRTGAADTQYF	TGTGCCAGCAGTTTCAGGACAGGGGCTGCGGATACGCAGTATTTT
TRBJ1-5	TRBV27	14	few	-	CASKNTGSNQPQHF	TGTGCCAGCAAAAATACGGGTAGCAATCAGCCCCAGCATTTT
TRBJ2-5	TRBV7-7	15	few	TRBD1	CASSLTGTGEETQYF	TGTGCTAGCAGCTTAACGGGGACAGGTGAAGAGACCCAGTACTTC
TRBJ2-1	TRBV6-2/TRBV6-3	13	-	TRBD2	CASKRGGGYEQFF	TGTGCCAGCAAGCGGGGGGGAGGGTATGAGCAGTTCTTC
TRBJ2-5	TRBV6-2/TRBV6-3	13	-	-	CASQGSGKETQYF	TGTGCCAGTCAGGGATCCGGCAAAGAGACCCAGTACTTC
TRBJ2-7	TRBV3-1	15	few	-	CASSLRALGSYEQYF	TGTGCCAGCAGCCTCCGGGCCCTAGGCTCCTACGAGCAGTACTTC
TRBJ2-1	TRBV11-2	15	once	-	CASSLTGMNYNEQFF	TGTGCCAGCAGCTTAACCGGAATGAACTACAATGAGCAGTTCTTC
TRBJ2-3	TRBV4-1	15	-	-	CASSRKKDSTDTQYF	TGCGCCAGCAGCCGGAAGAAGGACAGCACAGATACGCAGTATTTT
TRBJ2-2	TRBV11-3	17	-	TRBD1	CASSTYRGPANTGELFF	TGTGCCAGCAGCACCTACAGGGGCCCCGCGAACACCGGGGAGCTGTTTTTT
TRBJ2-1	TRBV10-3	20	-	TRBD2	CAISDPSPPPSGVTHNEQFF	TGTGCCATCAGTGACCCAAGTCCCCCGCCCAGCGGGGTAACTCACAATGAGCAGTTCTTC
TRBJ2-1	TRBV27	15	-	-	CASEQGRGLGNEQFF	TGTGCCAGCGAGCAGGGTAGGGGCTTGGGCAATGAGCAGTTCTTC
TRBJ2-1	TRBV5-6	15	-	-	CASSLDGGQLDEQFF	TGTGCCAGCAGCTTGGACGGGGGTCAACTCGATGAGCAGTTCTTC
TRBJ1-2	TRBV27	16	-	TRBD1	CASSSIPGQGPYGYTF	TGTGCCAGCAGTTCCATACCGGGACAGGGTCCCTATGGCTACACCTTC
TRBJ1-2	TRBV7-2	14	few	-	CASSLDRNNYGYTF	TGTGCCAGCAGCTTAGACAGAAATAACTATGGCTACACCTTC
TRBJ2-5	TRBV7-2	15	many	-	CASSLEVALPETQYF	TGTGCCAGCAGCTTAGAGGTAGCGCTTCCTGAGACCCAGTACTTC
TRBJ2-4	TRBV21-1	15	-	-	CASSAGRGIKNIQYF	TGTGCCAGCAGCGCGGGGAGGGGAATCAAAAACATTCAGTACTTC
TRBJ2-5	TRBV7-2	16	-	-	CASSLVGRGEGETQYF	TGTGCCAGCAGCTTAGTTGGCAGGGGAGAGGGAGAGACCCAGTACTTC
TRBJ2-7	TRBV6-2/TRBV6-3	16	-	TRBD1	CASSYLQGPSSYEQYF	TGTGCCAGCAGTTACCTACAGGGGCCTAGCTCCTACGAGCAGTACTTC
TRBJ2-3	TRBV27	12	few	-	CASSTGPKGQYF	TGTGCCAGCAGTACTGGACCCAAGGGGCAGTATTTT
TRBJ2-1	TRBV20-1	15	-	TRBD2	CSARAGGPLVNEQFF	TGCAGTGCGAGGGCGGGGGGGCCACTCGTGAATGAGCAGTTCTTC
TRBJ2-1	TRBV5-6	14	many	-	CASTAGPGYNEQFF	TGTGCCAGCACGGCGGGGCCGGGCTACAATGAGCAGTTCTTC
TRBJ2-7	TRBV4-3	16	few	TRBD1	CASSQDRGQGSYEQYF	TGCGCCAGCAGCCAAGATCGGGGACAGGGGTCCTACGAGCAGTACTTC
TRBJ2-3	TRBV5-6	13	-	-	CASRGRLADTQYF	TGTGCCAGCAGGGGGAGACTTGCAGATACGCAGTATTTT
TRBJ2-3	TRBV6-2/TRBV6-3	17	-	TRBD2	CASRTVRASGRSDTQYF	TGTGCCAGCAGGACGGTTCGGGCTAGCGGGAGGTCAGATACGCAGTATTTT
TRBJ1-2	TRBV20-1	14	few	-	CSAGAPQTGGGYTF	TGCAGTGCTGGGGCCCCCCAGACAGGTGGTGGCTACACCTTC
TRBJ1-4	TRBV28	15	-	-	CASSFRVVANEKLFF	TGTGCCAGCAGTTTTAGGGTCGTCGCTAATGAAAAACTGTTTTTT
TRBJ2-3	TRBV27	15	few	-	CASSYTGLTTDTQYF	TGTGCCAGCAGCTATACCGGACTCACCACAGATACGCAGTATTTT
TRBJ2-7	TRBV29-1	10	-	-	CSAEQGEQYF	TGCAGCGCCGAACAGGGCGAGCAGTACTTC
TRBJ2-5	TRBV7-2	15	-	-	CASSLLTQGGGTQYF	TGTGCCAGCAGCCTACTAACCCAAGGGGGAGGGACCCAGTACTTC
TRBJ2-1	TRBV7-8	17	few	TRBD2	CASRSGRLRGGYNEQFF	TGTGCCAGTCGCTCGGGAAGGTTGCGGGGGGGCTACAATGAGCAGTTCTTC
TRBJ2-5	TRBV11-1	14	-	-	CASSLGAFGETQYF	TGTGCCAGCAGCTTAGGGGCCTTCGGAGAGACCCAGTACTTC
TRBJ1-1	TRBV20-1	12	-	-	CSAIRSNTEAFF	TGCAGTGCCATAAGATCAAACACTGAAGCTTTCTTT
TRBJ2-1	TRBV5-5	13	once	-	CASSRGLLYEQFF	TGTGCCAGCAGCCGGGGCCTCTTGTATGAGCAGTTCTTC
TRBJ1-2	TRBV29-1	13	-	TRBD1	CSVELGGGYGYTF	TGCAGCGTCGAACTAGGGGGCGGGTATGGCTACACCTTC
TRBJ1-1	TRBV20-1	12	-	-	CSASVGRTEAFF	TGCAGTGCCTCAGTTGGGCGCACTGAAGCTTTCTTT
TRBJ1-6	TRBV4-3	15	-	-	CASSQERGLNSPLHF	TGCGCCAGCAGCCAAGAACGGGGCCTCAATTCACCCCTCCACTTT
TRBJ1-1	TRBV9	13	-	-	CASSVGRQTEAFF	TGTGCCAGCAGCGTAGGAAGACAGACTGAAGCTTTCTTT
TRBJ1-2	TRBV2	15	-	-	CASSEVGTKLYGYTF	TGTGCCAGCAGTGAAGTCGGGACAAAGTTATATGGCTACACCTTC
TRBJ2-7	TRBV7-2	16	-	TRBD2	CAGSLGGGTRAYEQYF	TGTGCCGGCAGCTTAGGAGGAGGGACTAGGGCCTACGAGCAGTACTTC
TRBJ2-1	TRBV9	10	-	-	CASSGTQQFF	TGTGCCAGCAGCGGGACTCAGCAGTTCTTC
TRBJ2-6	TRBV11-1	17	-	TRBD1	CASSSRRQGSGANVLTF	TGTGCCAGCAGCTCCAGGAGACAGGGGTCTGGGGCCAACGTCCTGACTTTC
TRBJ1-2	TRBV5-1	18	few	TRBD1	CASSLALGQGTSNYGYTF	TGCGCCAGCAGCTTGGCGTTGGGACAGGGGACTTCTAACTATGGCTACACCTTC
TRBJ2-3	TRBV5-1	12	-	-	CASRGEFDTQYF	TGCGCCAGCAGAGGGGAATTTGATACGCAGTATTTT
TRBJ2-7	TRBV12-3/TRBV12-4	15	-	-	CASSPTSATSYEQYF	TGTGCCAGCAGTCCTACTTCGGCTACCTCCTACGAGCAGTACTTC
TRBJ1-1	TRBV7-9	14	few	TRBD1	CASSSWTGRTEAFF	TGTGCCAGCAGCTCATGGACAGGGCGAACTGAAGCTTTCTTT
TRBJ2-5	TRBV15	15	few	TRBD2	CATSSPSGGQETQYF	TGTGCCACCAGCAGCCCATCGGGGGGACAAGAGACCCAGTACTTC
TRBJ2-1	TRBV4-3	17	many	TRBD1	CASSQGLTGEVAHEQFF	TGCGCCAGCAGCCAAGGCTTGACAGGGGAAGTGGCCCATGAGCAGTTCTTC
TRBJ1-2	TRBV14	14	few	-	CASSQEEGNYGYTF	TGTGCCAGCAGCCAAGAGGAGGGGAACTATGGCTACACCTTC
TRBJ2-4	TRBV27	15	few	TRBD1	CASSLTTGVGNIQYF	TGTGCCAGCAGTTTAACCACAGGGGTGGGAAACATTCAGTACTTC
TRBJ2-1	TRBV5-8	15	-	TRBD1	CASSLYRTGNNEQFF	TGTGCCAGCAGCTTGTACCGGACAGGTAACAATGAGCAGTTCTTC